The source of this T cell receptor (beta chain) is a study of T-cell reconstitution after alpha-beta-depleted transplantation in children (dated by TCRdb to the mid-2010s). Context from the whole study: Using TCR repertoire profiling, the study quantitatively followed how T-cell immune reconstitution unfolded in children after TCRalphabeta/CD19-depleted allogeneic hematopoietic cell transplantation.

Broader findings and caveats from the paper: The frequencies of hyperexpanded clones fell over the following months, and after one year, T-cell counts and TCRbeta diversity were mostly attributed to newly produced T cells. About two months after transplant, the apparently early recovery of alphabetaT-cell counts reportedly depended on just several hundred clones that had expanded rapidly and came from non-depleted graft cells. The high TCRbeta diversity at day 60 in some patients was ascribed to recipient T cells and intrathymic progenitors that had survived conditioning.

Libraries were made using PCR. The instrument was an Illumina HiSeq 2500. TCR libraries were prepared with molecular barcoding, using unique molecular identifiers to normalize TCRbeta repertoire quantification. Through fastp at Q25 and MiXCR, TCRdb rebuilt clones from the public reads, retaining in-frame beta chains. Rows with a matching CDR3 protein are joined into one entry that keeps the most common DNA and genes. The sample contains about 200,000 distinct CDR3 sequences, under 8.5% of them found a single time. Of the sample, about 40% is held by the ten largest clones. Concerning this clonotype itself: Its cognate antigen has yet to be identified. No base quality values were provided; no much bigger clone lies one nucleotide off.

The intended sense of this specimen's treatment or condition label: allogeneic hematopoietic cell transplantation with graft depleted of TCRalphabeta T cells and CD19 B cells. Transplant recipients were children who received TCRalphabeta/CD19-depleted allogeneic hematopoietic cell grafts. The source was PBMCs, mostly from graft donor cells, collected 360 days after TCRalphabeta/CD19-depleted stem cell transplant. The receptor was isolated from a male patient aged 2-10 years who had a stem cell transplant for acute myeloid leukemia, so the T cells may come from the graft donor.

In nucleotides, the sequence is TGCAGTGCTAGGGGTAGGGAAACAGAGACCCAGTACTTC. This is translated as CSARGRETETQYF. The V gene is TRBV20-1 and the J gene is TRBJ2-5; the D gene is unclear. V is cut by 3 bases and J by 4 bases, and the space between the germline ends is 12 bases. The germline V gene (reference sequence) sets CDR1 to DFQATT and CDR2 to SNEGSKA. From cysteine to phenylalanine, the CDR3 is 13 amino acids long. Just CDR3 DNA is preserved here, 39 bases in frame from base 1.